The 25 T cell receptor beta chains listed next were all sequenced from one sample in a study of cytomegalovirus exposure and HLA in healthy donors. In the PCR, 60 Vbeta and 13 Jbeta primers were used. TCRdb's copy holds only in-frame clones and misses some; the assay was immunoSEQ multiplex PCR. The profile covers 160,000 or so clones, with approximately 80% appearing a single time and approximately 7% taken by the ten largest. Sequencing input: PBMCs. The receptors come from a woman in her twenties or thirties in good health and CMV-seropositive.

This chain uses TRBV5-4 with TRBJ2-5, with 9 bases lining up with TRBD1. Germline V gene sequence: CDR1 SGHNT, CDR2 YYREEE (reference sequence). The V gene end was trimmed by 3 bases and the J gene end by 2 bases; junction bases not matched to a gene: 8. CDR3 size: 16 residues. This CDR3 is CASSSMDRGTQETQYF. The DNA for the CDR3 is TGTGCCAGCAGCTCCATGGACAGGGGAACTCAAGAGACCCAGTACTTC.

The chain combines TRBV6-6 with TRBJ1-1; TRBD1 matches 7 bases. Per the germline V gene, CDR1 is MNHNY and CDR2 is SVGAGI (reference sequence). The CDR3 totals 14 residues. V was clipped by 5 bases and J by 5 bases; unmatched bases: 8. CDR3 bases: TGTGCCAGCAGTCACCGACAGGGTACGACTGAAGCTTTCTTT. Translating it yields CASSHRQGTTEAFF.

This clone was seen once. The chain recombines TRBV6-6 with TRBJ2-1; the match to TRBD1 covers 8 bases. CDR1 is MNHNY, CDR2 SVGAGI, per germline (reference sequence). The CDR3 runs to 14 residues. With 4 bases clipped from V and 2 bases from J, the junction kept 1 base outside the gene matches. The DNA of the CDR3 is TGTGCCAGCAGTTCACAGGGGGCCTACAATGAGCAGTTCTTC. Its translation: CASSSQGAYNEQFF.

The gene calls are TRBV6-1 and TRBJ2-6, with TRBD1 matching over 9 bases. Trimming took 0 bases from V and 3 from J; bases not matched to a gene: 3. Germline V gives CDR1 MNHNS, CDR2 SASEGT. The CDR3 extends over 17 amino acids. The CDR3 is CASSEATGGDGANVLTF. The CDR3 DNA is TGTGCCAGCAGTGAAGCTACAGGGGGCGATGGGGCCAACGTCCTGACTTTC.

The chain is built from TRBV28 and TRBJ1-5; 7 bases fit TRBD1. Germline loops: CDR1 MDHEN, CDR2 SYDVKM. The junction had 2 bases not matched to a gene; V was cut back by 6 bases and J by 3 bases. The CDR3 covers 13 residues. CDR3 residues: CASRQGYNQPQHF. CDR3 DNA sequence: TGTGCCAGCAGACAGGGGTACAATCAGCCCCAGCATTTT.

The chain employs TRBV18 and TRBJ1-1, with TRBD1 matching over 9 bases. Germline trimming cut 4 bases from V and 5 bases from J; bases unmatched to any gene: 11. CDR1 is KGHSH and CDR2 is LQKENI in the germline V gene. This CDR3 has 16 amino acids. As DNA, the CDR3 is TGTGCCAGCTCACAGGGACAGGGAGGCTCGTGGACTGAAGCTTTCTTT. It translates to CASSQGQGGSWTEAFF.

J is TRBJ2-2 and V is TRBV7-9; D possibly corresponds to TRBD2 (5 bases). From germline, CDR1 is SEHNR and CDR2 FQNEAQ (reference sequence). Trimming left V 3 bases short and J 1 base short, with 9 bases between. This CDR3 has 15 amino acids. This CDR3 reads CASSFLGRNTGELFF. In nucleotides, the CDR3 is TGTGCCAGCAGCTTTCTGGGGAGGAACACCGGGGAGCTGTTTTTT.

This rearrangement joins TRBV7-2 to TRBJ2-1; D possibly corresponds to TRBD2 (5 bases). Germline CDR1 SGHTA, CDR2 FQGNSA. This CDR3 is built from 17 residues. The V gene lost 4 bases and the J gene lost 0 bases, with 16 bases spanning the gap. The CDR3 here is CASSYRDYLSSYNEQFF. The CDR3 region has the DNA TGTGCCAGCAGCTACCGGGATTACCTATCCTCCTACAATGAGCAGTTCTTC.

The J gene is TRBJ1-1, the V gene TRBV7-9; no definite D call. The V end was cut by 4 bases, the J end by 0 bases, with 12 bases between. Germline V gene sequence: CDR1 SEHNR, CDR2 FQNEAQ (reference sequence). The CDR3 totals 15 residues. In DNA, the CDR3 is TGTGCCAGCAGCTCGTCGGGAGCTTTGAACACTGAAGCTTTCTTT. Its translation is CASSSSGALNTEAFF. Full variable domain (missing parts from reference TRBV7-9 and TRBJ1-1): DTGVSQNPRHKITKRGQNVTFRCDPISEHNRLYWYRQTLGQGPEFLTYFQNEAQLEKSRLLSDRFSAERPKGSFSTLEIQRTEQGDSAMYLCASSSSGALNTEAFFGQGTRLTVV.

This chain joins TRBV30 and TRBJ2-7; 8 bases match TRBD1. The J segment lost 5 bases and the V segment lost 5 bases, leaving 8 bases of the junction unmatched. CDR1 is GTSNPN and CDR2 is SVGIG in the germline V gene (reference sequence). This CDR3 region has 13 residues. CDR3 sequence: CAWGRDRRNEQYF. Here the CDR3 DNA reads TGTGCCTGGGGTCGGGACAGGCGAAACGAGCAGTACTTC. Looking up the rest from reference TRBV30 and TRBJ2-7 gives the full variable domain: SQTIHQWPATLVQPVGSPLSLECTVEGTSNPNLYWYRQAAGRGLQLLFYSVGIGQISSEVPQNLSASRPQDRQFILSSKKLLLSDSGFYLCAWGRDRRNEQYFGPGTRLTVT.

This clone was seen a few times. The chain has TRBV28 and TRBJ1-2, with no clear D. The germline V and J ends were trimmed by 4 bases and 2 bases, with 5 bases remaining between them. Germline lookup yields CDR1 MDHEN and CDR2 SYDVKM. The CDR3 is 12 amino acids. CDR3 sequence reads: CASSYKNYGYTF. The CDR3, as DNA: TGTGCCAGCAGTTACAAGAACTATGGCTACACCTTC.

The chain combines TRBV5-1 with TRBJ2-1; tentatively, D is TRBD1 (6 bases). V lost 2 bases and J 7 bases, leaving 7 bases between the germline ends. The CDR3 extends over 12 amino acids. Germline V gene lookup returns CDR1 SGHRS and CDR2 YFSETQ. This CDR3 reads CASSLQGNEQFF. The DNA of the CDR3 is TGCGCCAGCAGCTTACAGGGAAATGAGCAGTTCTTC.

The rearrangement joins TRBV6-5 to TRBJ2-5; 7 nucleotides match TRBD1. From germline, CDR1 is MNHEY and CDR2 SVGAGI. The V segment lost 5 bases and the J segment 5 bases; nucleotides outside the gene matches: 8. The length of the CDR3 is 14 residues. Here the CDR3 DNA reads TGTGCCAGCAGTCCTACAGGGGAAGGGGAGACCCAGTACTTC. Its protein is CASSPTGEGETQYF.

Notes on this clone: Relative to the germline gene, one junction end is altered; a read error may explain this. V and J are TRBV6-5 and TRBJ2-2; D unclear. The germline V gene has CDR1 MNHEY and CDR2 SVGAGI. The CDR3 extends over 13 amino acids. CDR3 DNA: TGTGCCAGCAGTTACTCAGCCACCAGGGAGCTGTTTTTT. Translating gives CASSYSATRELFF.

V and J are TRBV5-1 and TRBJ1-6; D might be TRBD1 (6 bases). The V gene lost 3 bases and the J gene lost 5 bases, with 15 bases spanning the gap. Germline CDR1 SGHRS, CDR2 YFSETQ. This CDR3 has 16 amino acids. The CDR3 here is CASSWDIGTNNSPLHF. For the CDR3, the DNA is TGCGCCAGCAGCTGGGACATCGGGACAAATAATTCACCCCTCCACTTT.

The gene calls are TRBV9 and TRBJ2-1; TRBD2 aligns across 14 bases. Germline V gene data show CDR1 as SGDLS and CDR2 as YYNGEE. The CDR3 length is 17 residues. Trimming took 4 bases from V and 1 from J; bases not matched to a gene: 4. The CDR3 sequence is CASSQGTSGGSYNEQFF. In DNA form, the CDR3 reads TGTGCCAGCAGCCAGGGGACTAGCGGGGGTTCCTACAATGAGCAGTTCTTC.

The rearrangement joins TRBV9 to TRBJ2-1; the match to TRBD2 covers 11 bases. The V gene's germline CDR1 is SGDLS and CDR2 YYNGEE. CDR3 length equals 15 residues. The ends lost 3 bases at V and 15 bases at J; junction bases unmatched: 14. The CDR3, as DNA: TGTGCCAGCAGCGCTTTAGCGGGGGGGCCTAAGGGCCTGTTCTTC. Its protein product is CASSALAGGPKGLFF.

CDR3 coding DNA: TGTGCCAGCAGTTCCGGGGGGCTCAGCTATGGCTACACCTTC. Its translation: CASSSGGLSYGYTF. The chain has TRBV5-5 and TRBJ1-2; possibly TRBD1 for D (6 bases). Germline V CDR1 and CDR2: SGHKS, YYEKEE (reference sequence). V lost 5 bases to trimming and J lost 4 bases, with 15 bases between them. The CDR3 contains 14 residues.

The chain uses TRBV4-3 and TRBJ1-6; D gene uncertain. The CDR3 consists of 14 residues. Germline values: CDR1 LGHNA, CDR2 YSLEER. V was shortened by 0 bases and J by 15 bases, with 15 bases between the two germline ends. The CDR3 is CASSQDLVGRFLHF. CDR3 in DNA: TGCGCCAGCAGCCAAGATCTTGTTGGGAGATTCCTCCACTTT.

This sequence joins TRBV6-1 and TRBJ1-5; perhaps TRBD1 as D (6 bases). This CDR3 has 15 amino acids. Trimming took off 8 bases at V and 6 bases at J, with 20 bases between the two ends. Germline V gene sequence: CDR1 MNHNS, CDR2 SASEGT. For the CDR3, the DNA is TGTGCCAGCTTGTTCGTTACAGGGCTCGGTCAGCCCCAGCATTTT. Translation: CASLFVTGLGQPQHF.

V gene TRBV27 combines with J gene TRBJ2-2; TRBD2 aligns across 11 bases. The CDR3 consists of 16 residues. Germline-derived CDR1 and CDR2 are MNHEY and SMNVEV (reference sequence). The V gene end was trimmed by 6 bases and the J gene end by 6 bases; junction bases not matched to a gene: 9. CDR3 DNA: TGTGCCAGCAGACTGATAGCGGGGGGGCCGGCCGGGGAGCTGTTTTTT. Amino acid sequence: CASRLIAGGPAGELFF.

The genes are TRBV9 and TRBJ2-5; weak D call: TRBD1 (7 bases). The CDR3 is 16 residues long. Germline loops: CDR1 SGDLS, CDR2 YYNGEE. Deletions cut 6 bases from V and 3 bases from J, with 21 bases between. The CDR3 sequence is CASNRDPRGAKETQYF. The CDR3 nucleotides are TGTGCCAGCAACAGAGACCCCAGGGGGGCAAAAGAGACCCAGTACTTC.

CDR3 nucleotide sequence: TGTGCCAGCAGCTTGGCATTCGGGACAGGGGATAATTCACCCCTCCACTTT. Its translation is CASSLAFGTGDNSPLHF. This chain links TRBV5-4 with TRBJ1-6; 10 bases are shared with TRBD1. Germline lookup yields CDR1 SGHNT and CDR2 YYREEE (reference sequence). This CDR3 region has 17 residues. Trimming cost V 0 bases and J 5 bases; bases outside gene matches: 5. Full variable domain (remainder filled in from reference TRBV5-4 and TRBJ1-6): ETGVTQSPTHLIKTRGQQVTLRCSSQSGHNTVSWYQQALGQGPQFIFQYYREEENGRGNFPPRFSGLQFPNYSSELNVNALELDDSALYLCASSLAFGTGDNSPLHFGNGTRLTVT.

The chain is built from TRBV6-1 and TRBJ1-2, with 9 bases matching TRBD1. Germline CDR1 reads MNHNS; CDR2 reads SASEGT. The J segment lost 4 bases and the V segment lost 2 bases, leaving 8 bases of the junction unmatched. The CDR3 is 16 amino acids. CDR3 amino acids: CASSELGQGRSYGYTF. CDR3 nucleotide sequence: TGTGCCAGCAGTGAATTGGGACAGGGTCGGAGCTATGGCTACACCTTC.

V usage is TRBV7-9 and J usage is TRBJ2-7, with 13 bases lining up with TRBD2. Germline CDR1 SEHNR, CDR2 FQNEAQ (reference sequence). The CDR3 contains 15 residues. CDR3 region: CSCEGTSGTSYEQYF. CDR3 nucleotide sequence: TGTTCCTGCGAAGGGACTAGCGGGACCTCCTACGAGCAGTACTTC.